The rows below give T cell receptor beta chains drawn from one sample of a study of T cell responses to AZD1222 COVID-19 vaccine. Clones were read by immunoSEQ multiplex PCR, and TCRdb kept only the in-frame ones, dropping some. The sample contains under 120,000 clones, more than 90% of which appear only once. Sequenced here: peripheral blood, sampled on day 0 of AZD1222 vaccination. The receptors originated from an adult in good health. Each CDR3 is given with its conserved first and last residue. D genes are given only for firm matches. Clone sizes are given selectively: once, few, many, or a class where the clone is expanded.

abundance: once
len: 15
d_gene: TRBD1
j_gene: TRBJ2-1
v_gene: TRBV5-1
CDR3aa: CASSLGTGSYNEQFF
CDR3nt: TGCGCCAGCAGCCTTGGGACAGGGTCCTACAATGAGCAGTTCTTC

abundance: .
len: 15
d_gene: .
j_gene: TRBJ2-3
v_gene: TRBV2
CDR3aa: CASSDMGEGTDTQYF
CDR3nt: TGTGCCAGCAGTGATATGGGGGAGGGCACAGATACGCAGTATTTT

abundance: .
len: 11
d_gene: .
j_gene: TRBJ1-2
v_gene: TRBV2
CDR3aa: CASSEAYGYTF
CDR3nt: TGTGCCAGCAGTGAAGCTTATGGCTACACCTTC

abundance: .
len: 15
d_gene: .
j_gene: TRBJ2-6
v_gene: TRBV5-4
CDR3aa: CASSGRPSGANVLTF
CDR3nt: TGTGCCAGCAGCGGCAGACCCTCTGGGGCCAACGTCCTGACTTTC

abundance: .
len: 12
d_gene: .
j_gene: TRBJ1-1
v_gene: TRBV19
CDR3aa: CASRTSNTEAFF
CDR3nt: TGTGCCAGCAGAACATCGAACACTGAAGCTTTCTTT

abundance: .
len: 14
d_gene: TRBD1
j_gene: TRBJ1-6
v_gene: TRBV6-4
CDR3aa: CASSAIQGNSPLHF
CDR3nt: TGTGCCAGCAGTGCGATACAGGGGAATTCACCCCTCCACTTT

abundance: .
len: 16
d_gene: .
j_gene: TRBJ2-1
v_gene: TRBV11-3
CDR3aa: CAMNGGLTNSYNEQFF
CDR3nt: TGTGCCATGAATGGGGGTTTGACTAACTCCTACAATGAGCAGTTCTTC

abundance: .
len: 18
d_gene: .
j_gene: TRBJ1-2
v_gene: TRBV5-1
CDR3aa: CASSLEARGRKNDYGYTF
CDR3nt: TGCGCCAGCAGCTTGGAGGCCAGGGGACGGAAAAACGACTATGGCTACACCTTC

abundance: .
len: 15
d_gene: .
j_gene: TRBJ2-7
v_gene: TRBV18
CDR3aa: CASSTGQRGPYEQYF
CDR3nt: TGTGCCAGCTCAACCGGACAGAGGGGTCCCTACGAGCAGTACTTC

abundance: once
len: 14
d_gene: .
j_gene: TRBJ2-3
v_gene: TRBV6-5
CDR3aa: CASSYSIEGRAQYF
CDR3nt: TGTGCCAGCAGTTACTCGATAGAGGGGAGAGCGCAGTATTTT

abundance: .
len: 14
d_gene: .
j_gene: TRBJ1-2
v_gene: TRBV6-5
CDR3aa: CASSPPGHTYGYTF
CDR3nt: TGTGCCAGCAGTCCGCCGGGACACACCTATGGCTACACCTTC

abundance: .
len: 13
d_gene: .
j_gene: TRBJ1-1
v_gene: TRBV19
CDR3aa: CASSIFGATEAFF
CDR3nt: TGTGCCAGTAGTATTTTCGGTGCCACTGAAGCTTTCTTT

abundance: .
len: 14
d_gene: .
j_gene: TRBJ1-2
v_gene: TRBV11-3
CDR3aa: CASSLGRDKRGYTF
CDR3nt: TGTGCCAGCAGCTTAGGCAGGGATAAGCGAGGCTACACCTTC

abundance: .
len: 15
d_gene: TRBD1
j_gene: TRBJ1-2
v_gene: TRBV28
CDR3aa: CASYPPGGLRYGYTF
CDR3nt: TGTGCCTCCTACCCCCCAGGGGGCTTAAGATATGGCTACACCTTC

abundance: .
len: 12
d_gene: .
j_gene: TRBJ2-7
v_gene: TRBV12-3/TRBV12-4
CDR3aa: CASTEGVYEQYF
CDR3nt: TGTGCCAGTACGGAGGGGGTCTACGAGCAGTACTTC

abundance: .
len: 15
d_gene: .
j_gene: TRBJ2-7
v_gene: TRBV3-1/TRBV3-2
CDR3aa: CASSQGQGGSYEQYF
CDR3nt: TGTGCCAGCAGCCAAGGTCAGGGAGGATCGTACGAGCAGTACTTC

abundance: .
len: 16
d_gene: TRBD1
j_gene: TRBJ2-1
v_gene: TRBV10-1
CDR3aa: CASSDGGQGAYNEQFF
CDR3nt: TGCGCCAGCAGTGATGGGGGACAGGGGGCCTACAATGAGCAGTTCTTC

abundance: .
len: 17
d_gene: .
j_gene: TRBJ2-1
v_gene: TRBV9
CDR3aa: CASSVALREATYNEQFF
CDR3nt: TGTGCCAGCAGCGTAGCGCTCCGGGAAGCTACCTACAATGAGCAGTTCTTC

abundance: .
len: 15
d_gene: .
j_gene: TRBJ1-6
v_gene: TRBV6-5
CDR3aa: CASRAQGVGNSPLHF
CDR3nt: TGTGCCAGCAGAGCTCAGGGAGTGGGAAATTCACCCCTCCACTTT

abundance: .
len: 15
d_gene: TRBD2
j_gene: TRBJ2-3
v_gene: TRBV5-1
CDR3aa: CASSPGLAGGYTQYF
CDR3nt: TGCGCCAGCAGCCCAGGACTAGCGGGGGGCTATACGCAGTATTTT

abundance: .
len: 21
d_gene: TRBD2
j_gene: TRBJ2-2
v_gene: TRBV7-7
CDR3aa: CASSLRPVLAGGPSGTGELFF
CDR3nt: TGTGCTAGCAGCTTACGCCCCGTACTAGCGGGAGGGCCCTCGGGCACCGGGGAGCTGTTTTTT

abundance: .
len: 12
d_gene: .
j_gene: TRBJ1-6
v_gene: TRBV18
CDR3aa: CASSPPNSPLHF
CDR3nt: TGTGCCAGCTCACCACCTAATTCACCCCTCCACTTT

abundance: .
len: 13
d_gene: TRBD1
j_gene: TRBJ1-2
v_gene: TRBV18
CDR3aa: CASSPQGGLGYTF
CDR3nt: TGTGCCAGCTCACCCCAGGGGGGGTTGGGCTACACCTTC

abundance: .
len: 12
d_gene: TRBD2
j_gene: TRBJ2-1
v_gene: TRBV30
CDR3aa: CAWKGGPSEQFF
CDR3nt: TGTGCCTGGAAGGGAGGGCCCAGTGAGCAGTTCTTC

abundance: .
len: 13
d_gene: TRBD1
j_gene: TRBJ1-2
v_gene: TRBV6-2/TRBV6-3
CDR3aa: CASSRGQGDGYTF
CDR3nt: TGTGCCAGCAGCCGCGGACAGGGCGATGGCTACACCTTC

abundance: .
len: 13
d_gene: .
j_gene: TRBJ1-1
v_gene: TRBV11-2
CDR3aa: CATTARRDTEAFF
CDR3nt: TGTGCCACCACAGCAAGGAGGGACACTGAAGCTTTCTTT

abundance: .
len: 14
d_gene: .
j_gene: TRBJ1-6
v_gene: TRBV2
CDR3aa: CACLPGRRNSPLHF
CDR3nt: TGTGCCTGTTTGCCGGGACGGAGGAATTCACCCCTCCACTTT